The 3 T cell receptor beta chains below all came from one sample that was sequenced in a study of cytomegalovirus exposure and HLA in healthy donors. The PCR was carried out with 60 Vbeta primers and 13 Jbeta primers. The assay was immunoSEQ multiplex PCR, and TCRdb's table has in-frame clones only and misses some. This table has around 230,000 clones, about three quarters appearing once. Sequencing input: PBMCs. These receptors were obtained from a boy aged 5-17 years in good health and CMV-seronegative.

This rearrangement joins TRBV7-8 to TRBJ1-2; weak D call: TRBD1 (6 bases). Looked up from germline, CDR1 is SGHVS and CDR2 is FQNEAQ. The CDR3 spans 14 residues. Trimming removed 3 bases from V and 5 bases from J, with 13 bases in between. CDR3 protein: CASSLVQGGYGYTF. DNA for the CDR3: TGTGCCAGCAGCTTGGTACAGGGTGGTTATGGCTACACCTTC.

The chain combines TRBV12-1 with TRBJ2-3; TRBD2, the table's D call, was not compared with the DNA. TRBV12-1 is deemed a pseudogene. This CDR3 comprises 15 residues. The CDR3 DNA is TGTGCCAGCAGCTTTGAGCGAAAAGACGCAGATACGCAGTATTTT. Residues: CASSFERKDADTQYF.

This clone was detected a few times. V gene TRBV2 combines with J gene TRBJ1-2; 9 bases are shared with TRBD1. The CDR3 is made up of 13 amino acids. The germline V gene encodes CDR1 SNHLY and CDR2 FYNNEI. V was clipped by 5 bases and J by 7 bases; unmatched bases: 5. The CDR3 sequence: CASSRDRVGGYTF. DNA for the CDR3: TGTGCCAGCAGTAGGGACAGGGTAGGTGGCTACACCTTC.